What follows is one T cell receptor beta chain and its context. The antigen is not known. This record comes from a study of vaccination effects on CD4 cells after COVID-19. Around day 10 of culture, CD4+ T cells were separated out. Half-medium exchanges with IL-2 medium took place on days 3 and 7. The CDR3 is 14 residues long. The ends were cut back, 2 bases at V and 0 bases at J, with 8 bases in the middle. Per the germline V gene, CDR1 is GTSNPN and CDR2 is SVGIG (reference sequence). Profiled with immunoSEQ multiplex PCR; TCRdb holds only in-frame clones, not every one. The table has about 74,000 clones, 60% to 80% seen once.

The chain couples TRBV30 to TRBJ1-5; D is unclear. Sequencing was performed on CD4+ T cells from PBMCs cultured without peptide, taken before COVID-19 vaccination. The TCR sequence derives from a human donor who received a COVID-19 vaccine. The CDR3 region is CAWSLKYSNQPQHF. DNA for the CDR3: TGTGCCTGGAGTTTGAAATATAGCAATCAGCCCCAGCATTTT.